The clone carrying this TCR beta chain was detected only a few times. Sequencing templates came from extracted RNA that was reverse transcribed into cDNA. Only in-frame clones appear in the TCRdb table, and some are missing; sequencing was by immunoSEQ multiplex PCR. The sample holds more than 75,000 clones, 41% seen once. This sample stems from a study of CD8+ T cells in alopecia areata. Study-wide background: The study gave treated patients oral tofacitinib at 5 to 10 mg twice daily.

CDR1 is MNHEY, CDR2 SVGAGI, per germline. V lost 0 bases and J lost 6, with 3 bases in between. This CDR3 is 11 amino acids long. Source material: CD4+ T cells sorted from blood. The receptor's source is a human donor with alopecia areata. This chain links TRBV6-5 with TRBJ2-7; no firm D call. The CDR3 spells CASSYSSEQYF. In DNA, the CDR3 is TGTGCCAGCAGTTACTCTTCCGAGCAGTACTTC.